The 13 T cell receptor beta chains below come from one sample, sequenced in a study of cytomegalovirus exposure and HLA in healthy donors. 60 Vbeta and 13 Jbeta primers were used in PCR. Profiled with immunoSEQ multiplex PCR; TCRdb holds only in-frame clones, not every one. The repertoire holds roughly 150,000 clones, around 79% seen once, with approximately 2.4% in the top ten. Sample: PBMCs. These receptors came from a female donor in good health and CMV-seronegative.

The rearrangement uses TRBV29-1 and TRBJ2-1; perhaps TRBD2 as D (5 bases). CDR1 is SQVTM, CDR2 ANQGSEA, per germline. The CDR3 extends over 12 amino acids. The germline V and J ends were trimmed by 7 bases and 7 bases, with 14 bases remaining between them. The CDR3 is CSAEGTQNEQFF. DNA of the CDR3: TGCAGCGCCGAGGGAACCCAGAATGAGCAGTTCTTC.

CDR3 coding DNA: TGTGCCAGCAGCTTAGCCAGCGGGGGGGCCTACGAGCAGTACTTC. This codes for CASSLASGGAYEQYF. J is TRBJ2-7 and V is TRBV7-8; 10 positions match TRBD2. Germline lookup yields CDR1 SGHVS and CDR2 FQNEAQ. Unmatched junction bases numbered 1, after V lost 0 bases and J lost 2 bases. The CDR3 length is 15 residues.

V usage is TRBV30 and J usage is TRBJ1-1; D is possibly TRBD1 (6 bases). V shed 3 bases and J shed 1 base, with 9 bases lying between them. The germline CDR1 and CDR2 sequences are GTSNPN and SVGIG (reference sequence). The CDR3 spans 13 residues. This chain's CDR3 is CAWRLGGNTEAFF. The DNA of the CDR3 is TGTGCCTGGAGGCTAGGGGGGAACACTGAAGCTTTCTTT.

The V call is TRBV6-1, the J call TRBJ1-4, with 8 bases fitting TRBD1. J lost 7 bases, V lost 3 bases, and 4 bases had no gene match. CDR3 length: 14 residues. Germline CDR1 is MNHNS and CDR2 is SASEGT. Here the CDR3 DNA reads TGTGCCAGCAGTGAGGGCGACAGGGGTGAAAAACTGTTTTTT. This translates into CASSEGDRGEKLFF.

The chain joins TRBV6-6 to TRBJ2-7; 7 positions match TRBD1. After removal of 6 bases from V and 5 bases from J, the junction contained 10 bases not matched to a gene. Germline CDR1 MNHNY, CDR2 SVGAGI (reference sequence). This CDR3 spans 14 amino acids. CDR3 region: CASSLQGLTDEQYF. CDR3 nucleotide sequence: TGTGCCAGCAGCCTACAGGGGTTGACCGACGAGCAGTACTTC.

The chain couples TRBV7-2 to TRBJ2-5; 10 nucleotides agree with TRBD1. The V segment lost 5 bases and the J segment 3 bases; nucleotides outside the gene matches: 3. CDR1 and CDR2 (germline): SGHTA, FQGNSA. There are 14 residues in the CDR3. The CDR3 sequence: CASSRDRGEETQYF. Here the CDR3 DNA reads TGTGCCAGCAGCCGGGACAGGGGAGAAGAGACCCAGTACTTC.

With regard to this clone: One end of the junction varies from germline; a read error may be responsible. This rearrangement joins TRBV6-5 to TRBJ2-7; a possible D gene is TRBD1 (6 bases). The germline CDR1 and CDR2 sequences are MNHEY and SVGAGI. The CDR3 covers 15 residues. The CDR3 nucleotides are TGTGCCAGCAATTACTCCCTATTGACAGGTGCCGACAAGTACTTC. Encoded protein: CASNYSLLTGADKYF.

J is TRBJ2-5 and V is TRBV7-8; 7 bases line up with TRBD1. J lost 10 bases, V lost 0 bases, and 5 bases had no gene match. The germline V gene has CDR1 SGHVS and CDR2 FQNEAQ. CDR3 length: 13 residues. The CDR3 sequence: CASSLATGAVQYF. CDR3 coding DNA: TGTGCCAGCAGCTTAGCCACAGGGGCGGTCCAGTACTTC.

The chain is built from TRBV4-2 and TRBJ2-5, with TRBD2 identical over 7 bases. With 2 bases clipped from V and 1 base from J, the junction kept 7 bases outside the gene matches. Germline loops: CDR1 LGHNA, CDR2 YNFKEQ. This CDR3 has 16 residues. The CDR3 region has the DNA TGTGCCAGCAGCCAAACCGGGACTAACCGCCAAGAGACCCAGTACTTC. Its protein is CASSQTGTNRQETQYF.

In nucleotides, the CDR3 is TGTGCCAGCAGCTTAGTTTCGCACAATCCGTGGAAACTGTTTTTT. Its protein is CASSLVSHNPWKLFF. The chain uses TRBV7-9 and TRBJ1-4; D is uncertain. Trimming left V 1 base short and J 11 bases short, with 17 bases between. The CDR3 length is 15 residues. Germline V lookup: CDR1 SEHNR, CDR2 FQNEAQ (reference sequence).

The chain uses TRBV10-3 and TRBJ2-5; D ambiguous. The J call is doubtful: the DNA matches TRBJ2-7 better. Looked up from germline, CDR1 is ENHRY and CDR2 is SYGVKD. The CDR3 totals 11 residues. CDR3 amino acids: CATQVSYEQYF. DNA of the CDR3: TGTGCCACCCAAGTCTCCTACGAGCAGTACTTC.

V usage is TRBV7-2 and J usage is TRBJ2-7, with D unresolved. The CDR3 covers 13 residues. Trimming stripped 1 base from V and 3 bases from J, with 7 bases between. CDR1 SGHTA and CDR2 FQGNSA come from the germline V gene. The chain's CDR3 is CASSLEVHYEQYF. The DNA of the CDR3 is TGTGCCAGCAGCTTAGAAGTACACTACGAGCAGTACTTC.

This clone was seen only once. This sequence joins TRBV6-1 and TRBJ1-3; D may be TRBD1 (5 bases). This CDR3 has 16 residues. Germline CDR1 and CDR2: MNHNS and SASEGT. The V and J ends lost 4 bases and 0 bases respectively, with 13 bases between them. The CDR3 sequence: CASSGSLGASGNTIYF. In DNA form, the CDR3 reads TGTGCCAGCAGTGGATCGTTAGGGGCCTCTGGAAACACCATATATTTT.